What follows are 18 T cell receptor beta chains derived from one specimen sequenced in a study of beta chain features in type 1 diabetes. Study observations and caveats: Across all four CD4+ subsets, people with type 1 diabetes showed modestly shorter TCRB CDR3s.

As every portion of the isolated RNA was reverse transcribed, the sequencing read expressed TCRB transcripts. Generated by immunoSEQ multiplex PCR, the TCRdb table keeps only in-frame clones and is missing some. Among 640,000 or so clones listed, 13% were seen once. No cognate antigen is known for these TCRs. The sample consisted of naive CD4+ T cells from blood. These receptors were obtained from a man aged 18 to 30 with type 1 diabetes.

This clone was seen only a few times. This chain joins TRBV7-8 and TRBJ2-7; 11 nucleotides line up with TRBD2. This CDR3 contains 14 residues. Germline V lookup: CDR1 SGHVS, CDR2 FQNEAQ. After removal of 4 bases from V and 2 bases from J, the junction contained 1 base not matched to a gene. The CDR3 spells CASSSSGGTYEQYF. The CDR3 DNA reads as TGTGCCAGCAGCTCTAGCGGGGGGACCTACGAGCAGTACTTC.

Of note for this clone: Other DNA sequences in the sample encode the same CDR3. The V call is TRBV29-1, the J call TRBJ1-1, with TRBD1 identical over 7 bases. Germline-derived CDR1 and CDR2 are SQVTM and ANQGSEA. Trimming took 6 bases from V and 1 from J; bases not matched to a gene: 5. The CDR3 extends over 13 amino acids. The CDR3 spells CSVRGTANTEAFF. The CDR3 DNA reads TGCAGCGTGCGTGGGACAGCGAACACTGAAGCTTTCTTT.

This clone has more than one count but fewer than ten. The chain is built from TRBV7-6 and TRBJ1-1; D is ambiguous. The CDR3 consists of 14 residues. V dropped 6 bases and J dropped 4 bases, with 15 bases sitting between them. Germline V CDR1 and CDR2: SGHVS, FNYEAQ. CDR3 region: CASRRGPESTEAFF. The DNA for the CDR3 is TGTGCCAGCAGACGTGGCCCGGAGAGCACTGAAGCTTTCTTT. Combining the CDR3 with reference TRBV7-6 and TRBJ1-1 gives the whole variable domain GAGVSQSPRYKVTKRGQDVALRCDPISGHVSLYWYRQALGQGPEFLTYFNYEAQQDKSGLPNDRFSAERPEGSISTLTIQRTEQRDSAMYRCASRRGPESTEAFFGQGTRLTVV.

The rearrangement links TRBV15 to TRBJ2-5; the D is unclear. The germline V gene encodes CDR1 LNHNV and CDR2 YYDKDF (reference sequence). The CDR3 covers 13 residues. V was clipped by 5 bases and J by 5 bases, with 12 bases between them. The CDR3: CATSQRYWETQYF. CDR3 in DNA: TGTGCCACCAGCCAGAGGTACTGGGAGACCCAGTACTTC.

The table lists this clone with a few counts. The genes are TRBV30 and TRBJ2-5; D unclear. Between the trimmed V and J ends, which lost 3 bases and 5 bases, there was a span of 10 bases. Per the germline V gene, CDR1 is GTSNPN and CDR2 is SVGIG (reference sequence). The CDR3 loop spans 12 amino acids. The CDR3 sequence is CAWSEVGETQYF. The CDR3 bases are TGTGCCTGGAGCGAGGTTGGGGAGACCCAGTACTTC.

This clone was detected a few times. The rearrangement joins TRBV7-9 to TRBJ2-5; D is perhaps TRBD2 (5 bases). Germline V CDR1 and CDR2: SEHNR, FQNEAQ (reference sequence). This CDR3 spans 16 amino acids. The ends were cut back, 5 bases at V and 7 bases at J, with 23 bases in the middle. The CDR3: CASSQPFGLKERTQYF. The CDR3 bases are TGTGCCAGCAGCCAGCCCTTCGGACTTAAGGAACGGACCCAGTACTTC.

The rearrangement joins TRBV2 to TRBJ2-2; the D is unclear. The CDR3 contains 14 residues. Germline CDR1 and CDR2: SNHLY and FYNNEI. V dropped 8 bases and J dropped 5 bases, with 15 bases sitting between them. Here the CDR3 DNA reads TGTGCCAGCTCCTCCCGTACGGGTACCGGGGAGCTGTTTTTT. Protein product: CASSSRTGTGELFF.

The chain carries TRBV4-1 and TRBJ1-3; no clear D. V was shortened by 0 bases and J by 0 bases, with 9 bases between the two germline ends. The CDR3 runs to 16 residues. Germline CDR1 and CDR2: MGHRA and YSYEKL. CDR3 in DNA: TGCGCCAGCAGCCAAGAGGAAACCTTCTCTGGAAACACCATATATTTT. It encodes CASSQEETFSGNTIYF.

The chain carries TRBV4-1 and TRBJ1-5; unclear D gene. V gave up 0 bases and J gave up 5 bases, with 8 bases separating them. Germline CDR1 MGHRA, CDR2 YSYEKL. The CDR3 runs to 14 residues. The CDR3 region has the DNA TGCGCCAGCAGCCAAGATATGAGGGATCAGCCCCAGCATTTT. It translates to CASSQDMRDQPQHF.

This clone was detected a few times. CDR3 nucleotide sequence: TGTGCCTGGGGCCTTGTACCAAAAGAGACCCAGTACTTC. This encodes CAWGLVPKETQYF. The chain uses TRBV30 and TRBJ2-5; D call uncertain. The germline CDR1 and CDR2 sequences are GTSNPN and SVGIG (reference sequence). V gave up 5 bases and J gave up 3 bases, with 13 bases separating them. The CDR3 totals 13 residues.

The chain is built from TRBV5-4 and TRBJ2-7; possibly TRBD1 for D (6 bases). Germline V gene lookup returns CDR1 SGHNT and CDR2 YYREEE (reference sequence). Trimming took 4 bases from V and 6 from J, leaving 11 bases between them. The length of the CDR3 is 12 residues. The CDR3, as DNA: TGTGCCAGCAGCGTACAGGGTACCGAGCAGTACTTC. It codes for CASSVQGTEQYF.

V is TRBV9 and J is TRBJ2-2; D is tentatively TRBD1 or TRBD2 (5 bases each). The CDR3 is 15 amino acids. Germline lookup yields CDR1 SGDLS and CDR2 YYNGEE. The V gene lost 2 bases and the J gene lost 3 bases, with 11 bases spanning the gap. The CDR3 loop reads CASSVAGTYTGELFF. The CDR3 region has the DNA TGTGCCAGCAGCGTTGCCGGGACGTACACCGGGGAGCTGTTTTTT.

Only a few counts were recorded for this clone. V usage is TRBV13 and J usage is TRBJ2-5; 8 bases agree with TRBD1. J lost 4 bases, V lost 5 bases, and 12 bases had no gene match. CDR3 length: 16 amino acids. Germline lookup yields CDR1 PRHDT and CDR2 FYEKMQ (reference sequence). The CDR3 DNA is TGTGCCAGCAGCCCCCGGACAGGGTATTCATCAGAGACCCAGTACTTC. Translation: CASSPRTGYSSETQYF.

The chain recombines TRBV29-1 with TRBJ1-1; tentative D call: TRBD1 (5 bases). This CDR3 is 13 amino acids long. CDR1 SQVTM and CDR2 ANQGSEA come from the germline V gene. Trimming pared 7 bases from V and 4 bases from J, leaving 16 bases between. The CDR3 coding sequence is TGCAGCGCCCGGGGGGTAGGGATCACTGAAGCTTTCTTT. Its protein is CSARGVGITEAFF.

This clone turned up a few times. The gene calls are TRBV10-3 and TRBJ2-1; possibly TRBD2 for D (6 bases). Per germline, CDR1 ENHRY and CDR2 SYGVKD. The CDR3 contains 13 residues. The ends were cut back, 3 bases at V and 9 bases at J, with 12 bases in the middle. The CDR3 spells CAISETLGGEQFF. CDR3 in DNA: TGTGCCATCAGTGAAACCCTGGGGGGTGAGCAGTTCTTC.

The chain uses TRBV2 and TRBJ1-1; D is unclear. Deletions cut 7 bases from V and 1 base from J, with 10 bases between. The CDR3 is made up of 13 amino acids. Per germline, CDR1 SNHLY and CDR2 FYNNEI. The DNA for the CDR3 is TGTGCCAGCAAAGGCAGACCGAACACTGAAGCTTTCTTT. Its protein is CASKGRPNTEAFF.

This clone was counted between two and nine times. The CDR3 nucleotides are TGTGCCAGTAGAAGAATTGGAAGCACCTACAATGAGCAGTTCTTC. It is translated as CASRRIGSTYNEQFF. The chain carries TRBV19 and TRBJ2-1; D unresolved. The germline V gene encodes CDR1 LNHDA and CDR2 SQIVND (reference sequence). Trimming took off 6 bases at V and 2 bases at J, with 14 bases between the two ends. The CDR3 sequence is 15 residues long.

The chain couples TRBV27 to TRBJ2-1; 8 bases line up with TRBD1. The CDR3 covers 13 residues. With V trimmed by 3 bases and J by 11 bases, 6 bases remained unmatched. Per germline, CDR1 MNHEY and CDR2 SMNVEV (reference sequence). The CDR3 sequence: CASSLAGQGQQFF. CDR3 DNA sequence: TGTGCCAGCAGTTTGGCAGGACAGGGTCAGCAGTTCTTC.